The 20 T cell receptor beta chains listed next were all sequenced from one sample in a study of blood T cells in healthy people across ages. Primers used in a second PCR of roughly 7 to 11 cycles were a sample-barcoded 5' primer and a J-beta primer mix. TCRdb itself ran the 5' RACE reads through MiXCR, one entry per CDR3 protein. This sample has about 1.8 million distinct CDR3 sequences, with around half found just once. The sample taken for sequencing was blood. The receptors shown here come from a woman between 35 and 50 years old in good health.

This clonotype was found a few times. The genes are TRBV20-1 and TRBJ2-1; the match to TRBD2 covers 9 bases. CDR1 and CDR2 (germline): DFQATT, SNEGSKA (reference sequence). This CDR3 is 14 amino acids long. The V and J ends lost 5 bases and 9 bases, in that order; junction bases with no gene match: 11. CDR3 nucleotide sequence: TGCAGTGCTCTTAGCGGGGGCGCCGAGAGTGAGCAGTTCTTC. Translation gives CSALSGGAESEQFF.

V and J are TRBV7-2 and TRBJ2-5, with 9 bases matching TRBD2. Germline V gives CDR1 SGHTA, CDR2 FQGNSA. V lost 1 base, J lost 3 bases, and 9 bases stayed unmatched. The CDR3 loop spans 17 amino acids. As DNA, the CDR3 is TGTGCCAGCAGCTTAGTTGGTGCCCTAGCGGGGAAAGAGACCCAGTACTTC. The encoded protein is CASSLVGALAGKETQYF.

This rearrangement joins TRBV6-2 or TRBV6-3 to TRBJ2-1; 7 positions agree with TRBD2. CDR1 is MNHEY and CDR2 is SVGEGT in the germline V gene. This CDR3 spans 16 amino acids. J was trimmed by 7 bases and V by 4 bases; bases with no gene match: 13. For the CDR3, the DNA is TGTGCCAGCAGTTTATCCCCATGGCTAGCGGAGAATGAGCAGTTCTTC. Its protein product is CASSLSPWLAENEQFF.

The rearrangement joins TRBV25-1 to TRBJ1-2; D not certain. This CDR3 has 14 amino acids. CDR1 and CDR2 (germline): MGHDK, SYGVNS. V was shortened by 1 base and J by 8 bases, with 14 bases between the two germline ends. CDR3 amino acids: CASSESGIRGGYTF. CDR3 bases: TGTGCCAGCAGTGAATCCGGGATCCGAGGGGGCTACACCTTC.

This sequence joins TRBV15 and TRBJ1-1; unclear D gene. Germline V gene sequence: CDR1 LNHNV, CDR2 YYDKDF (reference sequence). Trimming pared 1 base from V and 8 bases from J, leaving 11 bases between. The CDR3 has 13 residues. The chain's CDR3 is CATSRGYGVEAFF. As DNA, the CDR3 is TGTGCCACCAGCAGAGGATACGGCGTCGAAGCTTTCTTT.

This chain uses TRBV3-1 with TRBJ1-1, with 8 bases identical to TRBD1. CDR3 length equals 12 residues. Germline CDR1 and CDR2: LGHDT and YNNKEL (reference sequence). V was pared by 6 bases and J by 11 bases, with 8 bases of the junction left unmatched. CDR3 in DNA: TGTGCCAGCAGTCATACAGGGGGGAGTGCTTTCTTT. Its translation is CASSHTGGSAFF.

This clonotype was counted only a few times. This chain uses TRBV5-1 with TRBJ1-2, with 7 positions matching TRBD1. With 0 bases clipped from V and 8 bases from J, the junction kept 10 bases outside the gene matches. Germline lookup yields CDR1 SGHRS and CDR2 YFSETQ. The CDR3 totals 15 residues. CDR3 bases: TGCGCCAGCAGCTTGGAAGAGGGGGCTGGAAAAGGCTACACCTTC. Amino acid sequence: CASSLEEGAGKGYTF.

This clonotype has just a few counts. DNA of the CDR3: TGCAGTGCTAGAGACTACAGGGTAGGCGAGCAGTACTTC. The encoded protein is CSARDYRVGEQYF. V and J are TRBV20-1 and TRBJ2-7, with D tentatively TRBD1 (6 bases). Looked up from germline, CDR1 is DFQATT and CDR2 is SNEGSKA (reference sequence). V lost 0 bases to trimming and J lost 6 bases, with 12 bases between them. The CDR3 is made up of 13 amino acids.

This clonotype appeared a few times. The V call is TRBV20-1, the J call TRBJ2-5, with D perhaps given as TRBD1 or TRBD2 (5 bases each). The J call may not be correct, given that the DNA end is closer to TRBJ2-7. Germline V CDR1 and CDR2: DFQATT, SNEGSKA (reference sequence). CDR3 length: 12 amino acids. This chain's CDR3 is CSAQRDGYEQYF. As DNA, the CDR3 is TGCAGTGCGCAACGGGACGGCTACGAGCAGTACTTC.

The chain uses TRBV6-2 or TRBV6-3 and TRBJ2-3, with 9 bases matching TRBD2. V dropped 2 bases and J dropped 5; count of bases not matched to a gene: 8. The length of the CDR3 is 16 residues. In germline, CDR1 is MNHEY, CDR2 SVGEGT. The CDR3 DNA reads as TGTGCCAGCAGTTACCGGCCAGCGGGGGGTCTAGATACGCAGTATTTT. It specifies CASSYRPAGGLDTQYF.

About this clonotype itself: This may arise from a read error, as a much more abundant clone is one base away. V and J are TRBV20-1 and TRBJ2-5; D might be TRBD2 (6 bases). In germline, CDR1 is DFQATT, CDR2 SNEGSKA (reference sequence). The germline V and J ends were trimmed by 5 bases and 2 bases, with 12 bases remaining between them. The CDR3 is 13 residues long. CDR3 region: CSAGYGGQETQYF. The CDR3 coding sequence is TGCAGTGCTGGCTACGGGGGACAAGAGACCCAGTACTTC.

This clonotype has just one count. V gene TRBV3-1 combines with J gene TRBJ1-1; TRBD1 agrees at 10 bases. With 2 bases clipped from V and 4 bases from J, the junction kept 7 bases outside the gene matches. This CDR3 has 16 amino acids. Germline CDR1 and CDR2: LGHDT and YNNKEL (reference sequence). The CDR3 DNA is TGTGCCAGCAGCCAAAGGGGGGGGGACAGGGGCACTGAAGCTTTCTTT. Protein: CASSQRGGDRGTEAFF. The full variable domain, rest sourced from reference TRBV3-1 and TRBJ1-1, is DTAVSQTPKYLVTQMGNDKSIKCEQNLGHDTMYWYKQDSKKFLKIMFSYNNKELIINETVPNRFSPKSPDKAHLNLHINSLELGDSAVYFCASSQRGGDRGTEAFFGQGTRLTVV.

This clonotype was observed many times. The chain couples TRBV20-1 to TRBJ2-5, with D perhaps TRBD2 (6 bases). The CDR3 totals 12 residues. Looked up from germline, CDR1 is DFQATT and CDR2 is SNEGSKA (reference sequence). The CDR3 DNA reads TGCAGCGCCGGTCGGGGGCAAGAGACCCAGTACTTC. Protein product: CSAGRGQETQYF.

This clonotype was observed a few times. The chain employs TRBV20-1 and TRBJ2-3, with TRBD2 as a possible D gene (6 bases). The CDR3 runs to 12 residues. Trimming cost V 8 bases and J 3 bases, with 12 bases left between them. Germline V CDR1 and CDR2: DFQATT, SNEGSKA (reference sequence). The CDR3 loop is CSTPRGTDTQYF. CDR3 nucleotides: TGCAGTACACCTCGGGGGACAGATACGCAGTATTTT.

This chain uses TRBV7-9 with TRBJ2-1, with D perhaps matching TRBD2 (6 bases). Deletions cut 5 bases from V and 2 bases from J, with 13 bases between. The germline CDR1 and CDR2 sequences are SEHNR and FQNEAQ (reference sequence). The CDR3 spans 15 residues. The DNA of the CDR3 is TGTGCCAGCAGCAGGCTTGGGGGGACCTACAATGAGCAGTTCTTC. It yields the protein CASSRLGGTYNEQFF.

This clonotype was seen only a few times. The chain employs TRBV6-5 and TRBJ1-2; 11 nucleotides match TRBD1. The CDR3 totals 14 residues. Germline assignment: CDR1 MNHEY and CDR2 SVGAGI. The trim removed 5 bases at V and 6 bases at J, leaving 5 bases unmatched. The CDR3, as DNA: TGTGCCAGCAGTCCTCCGGACAGGGGGCATGGCTACACCTTC. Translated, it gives CASSPPDRGHGYTF.

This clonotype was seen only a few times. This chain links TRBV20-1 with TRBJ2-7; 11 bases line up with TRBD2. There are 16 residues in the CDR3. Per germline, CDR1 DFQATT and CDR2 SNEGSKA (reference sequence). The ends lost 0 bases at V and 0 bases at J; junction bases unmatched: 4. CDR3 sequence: CSAREPLAGVSYEQYF. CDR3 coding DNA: TGCAGTGCTAGAGAACCACTAGCGGGGGTCTCCTACGAGCAGTACTTC.

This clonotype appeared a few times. Here the CDR3 reads CASSLSDPRSDEQFF. The CDR3 DNA sequence: TGTGCCAGCAGTTTAAGCGACCCGAGATCCGATGAGCAGTTCTTC. The V and J genes are TRBV27 and TRBJ2-1; D is uncertain. CDR3 length: 15 residues. V was cut by 2 bases and J by 8 bases, with 16 bases left in between. CDR1 MNHEY and CDR2 SMNVEV come from the germline V gene (reference sequence).

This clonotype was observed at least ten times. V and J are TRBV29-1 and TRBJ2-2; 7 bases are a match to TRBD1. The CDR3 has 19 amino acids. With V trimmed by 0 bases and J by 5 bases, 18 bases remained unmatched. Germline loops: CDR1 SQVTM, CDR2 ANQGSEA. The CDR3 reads CSVEDLPGSTGRETGELFF. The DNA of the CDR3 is TGCAGCGTTGAAGATCTTCCGGGCTCGACAGGGAGAGAAACCGGGGAGCTGTTTTTT.

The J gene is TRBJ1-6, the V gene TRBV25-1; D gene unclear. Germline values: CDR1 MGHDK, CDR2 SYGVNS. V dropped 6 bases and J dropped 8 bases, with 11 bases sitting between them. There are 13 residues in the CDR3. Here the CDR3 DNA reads TGTGCCAGCAGACAGAAGGAGGATTCACCCCTCCACTTT. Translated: CASRQKEDSPLHF.